The TCR beta chain described here comes from a study of T cell responses to AZD1222 COVID-19 vaccine. This table comes from immunoSEQ multiplex PCR, and its TCRdb copy is limited to in-frame clones, with some not included. Among about 120,000 clones, 70% to 90% were seen once, and the ten largest hold more than 7.5%. The material was peripheral blood, obtained on day 0 of AZD1222 vaccination. The clonotype originates from an adult in good health.

The CDR3 is CASCRRFNTEAFF. The DNA of the CDR3 is TGTGCCAGTTGCAGGAGATTCAACACTGAAGCTTTCTTT. The J gene is TRBJ1-1, the V gene TRBV19; D is uncertain. V shed 8 bases and J shed 2 bases, with 12 bases lying between them. This CDR3 comprises 13 residues. Per germline, CDR1 LNHDA and CDR2 SQIVND (reference sequence).